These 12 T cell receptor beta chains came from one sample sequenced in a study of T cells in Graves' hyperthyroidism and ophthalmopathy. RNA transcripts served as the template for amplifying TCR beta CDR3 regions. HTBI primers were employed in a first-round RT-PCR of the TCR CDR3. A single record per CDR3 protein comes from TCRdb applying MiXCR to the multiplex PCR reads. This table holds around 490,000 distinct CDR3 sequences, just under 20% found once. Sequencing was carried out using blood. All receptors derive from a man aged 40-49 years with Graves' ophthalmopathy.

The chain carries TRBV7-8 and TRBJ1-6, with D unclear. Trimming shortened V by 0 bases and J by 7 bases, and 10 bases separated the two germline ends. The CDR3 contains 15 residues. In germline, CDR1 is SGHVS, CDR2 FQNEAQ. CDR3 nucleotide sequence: TGTGCCAGCAGCTTAGCGGACGGACCAAATTCACCCCTCCACTTT. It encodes CASSLADGPNSPLHF.

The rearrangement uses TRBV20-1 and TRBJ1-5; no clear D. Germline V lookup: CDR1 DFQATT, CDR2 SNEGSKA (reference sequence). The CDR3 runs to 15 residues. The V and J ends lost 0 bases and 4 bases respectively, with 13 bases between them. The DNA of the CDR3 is TGCAGTGCTAGAGATGCGACCGGGGTGAATCAGCCCCAGCATTTT. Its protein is CSARDATGVNQPQHF.

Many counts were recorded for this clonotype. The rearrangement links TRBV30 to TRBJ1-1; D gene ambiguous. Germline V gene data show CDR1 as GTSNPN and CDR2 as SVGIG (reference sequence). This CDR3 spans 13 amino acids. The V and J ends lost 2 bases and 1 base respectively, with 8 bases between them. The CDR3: CAWSRTRNTEAFF. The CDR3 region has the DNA TGTGCCTGGAGTCGGACCCGGAACACTGAAGCTTTCTTT.

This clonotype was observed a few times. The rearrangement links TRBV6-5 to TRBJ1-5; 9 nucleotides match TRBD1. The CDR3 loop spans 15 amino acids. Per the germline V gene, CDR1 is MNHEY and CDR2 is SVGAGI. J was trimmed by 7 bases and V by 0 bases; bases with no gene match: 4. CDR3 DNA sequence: TGTGCCAGCAGTTACTCCCGGACAGGGGAACAGCCCCAGCATTTT. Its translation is CASSYSRTGEQPQHF.

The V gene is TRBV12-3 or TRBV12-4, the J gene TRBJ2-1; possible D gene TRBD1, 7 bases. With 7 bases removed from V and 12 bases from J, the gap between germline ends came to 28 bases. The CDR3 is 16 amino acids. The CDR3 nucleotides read TGTGCCAGCACTTATTGGGGTAGAGGGGGGTCAGGGGGGCAGTTCTTC. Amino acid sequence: CASTYWGRGGSGGQFF.

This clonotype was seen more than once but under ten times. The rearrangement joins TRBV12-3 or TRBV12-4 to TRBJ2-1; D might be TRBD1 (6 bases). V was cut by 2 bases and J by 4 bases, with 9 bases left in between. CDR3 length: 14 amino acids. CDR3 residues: CASSLSTGYNEQFF. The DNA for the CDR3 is TGTGCCAGCAGTTTATCGACAGGTTACAATGAGCAGTTCTTC.

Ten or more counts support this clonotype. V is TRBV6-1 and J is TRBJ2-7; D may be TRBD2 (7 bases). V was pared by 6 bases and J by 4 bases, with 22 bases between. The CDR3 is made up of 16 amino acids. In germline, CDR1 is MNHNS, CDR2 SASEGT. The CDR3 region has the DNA TGTGCCAGCAGCCCAACTGGGGGCGGGGGAGAGTACGAGCAGTACTTC. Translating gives CASSPTGGGGEYEQYF.

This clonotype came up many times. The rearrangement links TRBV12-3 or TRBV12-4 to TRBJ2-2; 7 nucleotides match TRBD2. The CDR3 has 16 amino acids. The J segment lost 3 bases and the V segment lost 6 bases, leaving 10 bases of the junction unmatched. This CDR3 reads CASSPEAGEYTGELFF. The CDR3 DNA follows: TGTGCCAGCAGCCCTGAGGCGGGGGAATACACCGGGGAGCTGTTTTTT.

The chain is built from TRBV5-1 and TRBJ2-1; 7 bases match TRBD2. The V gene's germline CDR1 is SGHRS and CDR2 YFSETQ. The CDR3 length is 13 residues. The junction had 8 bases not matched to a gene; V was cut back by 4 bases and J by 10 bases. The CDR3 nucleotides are TGCGCCAGCAGCACCTTTGGCGGGAGCGAGCAGTTCTTC. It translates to CASSTFGGSEQFF.

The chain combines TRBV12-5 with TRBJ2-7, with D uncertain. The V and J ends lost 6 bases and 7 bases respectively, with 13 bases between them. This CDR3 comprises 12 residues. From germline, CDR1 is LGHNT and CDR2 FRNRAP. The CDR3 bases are TGTGCTAGTGGCCGGCGTGTCGGGGAGCAGTACTTC. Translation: CASGRRVGEQYF.

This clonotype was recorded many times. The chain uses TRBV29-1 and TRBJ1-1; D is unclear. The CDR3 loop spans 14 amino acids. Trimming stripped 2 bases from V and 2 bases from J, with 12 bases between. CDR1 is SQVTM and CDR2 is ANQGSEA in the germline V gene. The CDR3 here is CSVEKEASNTEAFF. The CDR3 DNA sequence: TGCAGCGTTGAAAAGGAGGCCTCTAACACTGAAGCTTTCTTT.

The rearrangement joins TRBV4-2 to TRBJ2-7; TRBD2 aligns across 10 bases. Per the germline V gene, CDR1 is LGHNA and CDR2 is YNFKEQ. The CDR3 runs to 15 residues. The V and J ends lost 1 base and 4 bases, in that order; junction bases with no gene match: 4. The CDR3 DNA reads TGTGCCAGCAGCCAAGGGACTAGCGGAGTATACGAGCAGTACTTC. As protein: CASSQGTSGVYEQYF.